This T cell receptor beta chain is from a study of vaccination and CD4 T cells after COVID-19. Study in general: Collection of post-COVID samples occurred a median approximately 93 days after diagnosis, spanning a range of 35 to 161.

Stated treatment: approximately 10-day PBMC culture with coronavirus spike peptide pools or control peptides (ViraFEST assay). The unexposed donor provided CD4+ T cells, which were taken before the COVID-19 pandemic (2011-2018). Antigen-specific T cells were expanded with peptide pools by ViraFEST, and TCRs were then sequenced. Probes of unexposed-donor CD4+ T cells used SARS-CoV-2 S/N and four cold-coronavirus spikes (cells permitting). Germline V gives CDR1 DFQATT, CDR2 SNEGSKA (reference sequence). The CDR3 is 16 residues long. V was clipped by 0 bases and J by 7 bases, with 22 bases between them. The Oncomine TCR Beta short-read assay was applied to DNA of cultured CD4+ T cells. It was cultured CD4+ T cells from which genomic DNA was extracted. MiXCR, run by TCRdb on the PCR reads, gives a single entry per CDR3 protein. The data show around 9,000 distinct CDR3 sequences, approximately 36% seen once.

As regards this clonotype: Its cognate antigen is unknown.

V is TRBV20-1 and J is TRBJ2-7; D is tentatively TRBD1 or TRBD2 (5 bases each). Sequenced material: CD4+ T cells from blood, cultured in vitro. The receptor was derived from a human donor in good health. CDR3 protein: CSARDRTGTTGWEQYF. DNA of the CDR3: TGCAGTGCTAGAGATCGGACCGGGACCACGGGGTGGGAGCAGTACTTC.